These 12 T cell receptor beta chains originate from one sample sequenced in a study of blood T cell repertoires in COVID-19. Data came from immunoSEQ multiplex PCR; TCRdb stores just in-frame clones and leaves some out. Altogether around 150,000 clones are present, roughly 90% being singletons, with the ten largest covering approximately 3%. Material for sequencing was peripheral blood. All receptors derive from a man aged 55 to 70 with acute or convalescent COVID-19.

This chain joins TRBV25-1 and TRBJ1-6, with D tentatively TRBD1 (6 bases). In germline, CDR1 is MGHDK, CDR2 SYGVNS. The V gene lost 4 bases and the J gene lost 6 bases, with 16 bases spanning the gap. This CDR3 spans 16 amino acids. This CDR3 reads CASSATTGQFNSPLHF. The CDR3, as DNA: TGTGCCAGCAGTGCCACAACGGGACAATTTAATTCACCCCTCCACTTT.

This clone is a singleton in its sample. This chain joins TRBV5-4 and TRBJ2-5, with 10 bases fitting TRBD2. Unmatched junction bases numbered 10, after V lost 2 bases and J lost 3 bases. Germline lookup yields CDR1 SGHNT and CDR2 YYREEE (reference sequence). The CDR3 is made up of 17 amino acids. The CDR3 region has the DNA TGTGCCAGCAGCTTAGGAGGTCGGCTAGCGGGGGAAGAGACCCAGTACTTC. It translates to CASSLGGRLAGEETQYF.

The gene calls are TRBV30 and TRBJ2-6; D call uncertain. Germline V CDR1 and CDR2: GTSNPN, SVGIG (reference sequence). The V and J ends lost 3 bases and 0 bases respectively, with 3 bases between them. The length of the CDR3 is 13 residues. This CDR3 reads CAWRYSGANVLTF. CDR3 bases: TGTGCCTGGAGGTACTCTGGGGCCAACGTCCTGACTTTC.

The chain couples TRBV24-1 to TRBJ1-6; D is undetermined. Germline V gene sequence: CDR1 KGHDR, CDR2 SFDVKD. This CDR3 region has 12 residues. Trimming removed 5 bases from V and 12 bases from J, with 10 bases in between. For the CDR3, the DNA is TGTGCCACCAGTGTGGCTGGTGGACCCCTCCACTTT. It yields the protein CATSVAGGPLHF.

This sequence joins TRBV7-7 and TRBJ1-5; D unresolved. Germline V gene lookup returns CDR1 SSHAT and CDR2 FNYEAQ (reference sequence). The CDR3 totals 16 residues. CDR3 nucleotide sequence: TGTGCTCTAAGATCGGCCCTCGAGGCTAGCAATCAGCCCCAGCATTTT. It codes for CALRSALEASNQPQHF.

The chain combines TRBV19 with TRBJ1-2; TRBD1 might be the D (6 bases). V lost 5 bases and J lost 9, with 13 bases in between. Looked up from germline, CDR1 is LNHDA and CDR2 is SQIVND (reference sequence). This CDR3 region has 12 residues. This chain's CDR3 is CASSAQGLSYTF. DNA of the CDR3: TGTGCCAGTAGTGCGCAGGGGTTGAGCTACACCTTC.

The CDR3 DNA follows: TGCGCCAGCAGCTCCCCGATGGGACTAGGAATGAACGAGCAGTACTTC. Protein sequence: CASSSPMGLGMNEQYF. The chain joins TRBV5-1 to TRBJ2-7; 8 bases are shared with TRBD2. V gave up 3 bases and J gave up 5 bases; unmatched junction bases: 13. This CDR3 has 16 residues. CDR1 and CDR2 from the germline V gene are SGHRS and YFSETQ.

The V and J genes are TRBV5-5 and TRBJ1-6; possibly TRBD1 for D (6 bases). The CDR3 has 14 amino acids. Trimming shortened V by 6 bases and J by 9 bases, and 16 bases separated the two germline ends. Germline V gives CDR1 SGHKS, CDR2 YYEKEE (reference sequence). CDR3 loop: CASTRGNLGSPLHF. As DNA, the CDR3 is TGTGCCAGCACGAGGGGGAATTTGGGTTCACCCCTCCACTTT.

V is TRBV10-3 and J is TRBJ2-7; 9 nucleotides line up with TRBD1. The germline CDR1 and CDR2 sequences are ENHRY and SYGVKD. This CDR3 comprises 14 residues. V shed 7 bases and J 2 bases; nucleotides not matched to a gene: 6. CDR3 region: CAITPGTGTYEQYF. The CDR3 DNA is TGTGCCATCACTCCCGGGACAGGGACCTACGAGCAGTACTTC.

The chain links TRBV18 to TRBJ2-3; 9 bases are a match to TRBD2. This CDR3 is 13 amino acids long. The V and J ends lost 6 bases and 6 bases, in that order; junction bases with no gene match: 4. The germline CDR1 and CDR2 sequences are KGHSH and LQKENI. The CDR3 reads CASSPSGTDTQYF. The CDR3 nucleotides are TGTGCCAGCTCTCCTAGCGGGACTGATACGCAGTATTTT.

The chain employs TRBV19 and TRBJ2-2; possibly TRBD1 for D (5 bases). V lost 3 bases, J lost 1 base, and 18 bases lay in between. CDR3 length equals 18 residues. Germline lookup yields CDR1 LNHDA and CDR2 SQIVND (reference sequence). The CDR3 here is CASSMGPWGRMNTGELFF. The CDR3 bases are TGTGCCAGTAGTATGGGCCCTTGGGGCAGGATGAACACCGGGGAGCTGTTTTTT.

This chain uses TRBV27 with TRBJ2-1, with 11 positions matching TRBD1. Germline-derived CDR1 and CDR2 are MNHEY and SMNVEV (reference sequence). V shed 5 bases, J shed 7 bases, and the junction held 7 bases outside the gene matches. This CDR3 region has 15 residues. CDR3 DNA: TGTGCCAGCAGTAGAAGGGACAGGGGGAGGAATGAGCAGTTCTTC. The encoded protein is CASSRRDRGRNEQFF.